This T cell receptor beta chain emerged from a study of identical twins listed by TCRdb under 2016. Background on the whole study: TCR alpha and beta repertoires from monozygotic twins, unrelated adults of various ages and cord blood were deep-sequenced to test whether fetal clonotypes persist. To rule out contamination, replicate twin experiments were performed at different times with different library preparation protocols.

Its CDR3 holds 16 amino acids, cysteine through phenylalanine. The entry retains the CDR3 DNA only, 48 bases that are in frame from base 1. Libraries were prepared through 5' RACE. The instrument was an Illumina HiSeq 2000. Template switching introduced a universal primer binding site; the final cDNA contained a unique molecular identifier, enabling accurate counting of TCR cDNA molecules. First-strand cDNA for TCR alpha and beta chains was synthesized from specific primers in the conserved constant-segment region. To control for contamination, each cDNA library was double barcoded with a SMART-Mk sample barcode plus Illumina barcodes. TruSeq adapter sequences along with Illumina sample barcodes were introduced in two successive PCR steps. The TCR alpha and beta cDNA libraries were sequenced on the Illumina HiSeq platform using custom primers. The original methods were these. MiGEC was used to process raw reads and extract unique molecular identifiers, and MiXCR was used to find CDR3 positions. For each individual, recombination models were inferred using an EM algorithm with the repgenHMM and IGoR tools. The analysis of shared clonotypes was done with the tcR package in R, with sharing normalized by the product of cloneset sizes. Out-of-frame nonproductive sequences were analyzed to study raw recombination free of thymic and clonal selection effects. In-frame beta chains were kept once TCRdb had trimmed the public reads at Q25 with fastp and called clones with MiXCR. Duplicate CDR3 protein sequences are folded into a single record with the most common DNA and genes. These V and J calls rely on TCRdb rather than the paper's analysis. The table for this sample lists roughly 250,000 distinct CDR3 sequences; 7.5% of them were counted only once. Roughly 5.4% of the sample is in the top ten clones.

General conclusions and limits of the study: Compared with coincidental sharing between unrelated individuals, out-of-frame TCR alpha sequences shared between twins showed an excess of sequences with low generation probability. Because the same donors could not be followed over many years, conclusions were based on cross-sectional statistical analysis. Invariant T cells such as MAIT and iNKT could partly confound zero-insertion analyses, although diverse VJ usage argued against such confounding for most clonotypes. Abundant cord blood beta clonotypes had fewer insertions, young adult naive repertoires showed a similar but weaker trend, and memory repertoires showed no such trend. A weaker excess of twin sharing was found in beta out-of-frame sequences because the signal-to-noise ratio was lowered by fewer shared sequences. In monozygotic twins, recombination models systematically underestimated out-of-frame TCR alpha sharing, but the models matched the sharing seen between unrelated individuals.

Concerning this clonotype itself: Its antigen is currently not known. No much larger clonotype is one base removed from it; base qualities were not supplied.

Every donor was a healthy Caucasian. Three pairs of female monozygotic twins, all aged about 18 to 30 years, made up the twin cohort. Positive isolation kits from Invitrogen were used to isolate CD4+ and CD8+ T cell populations. Separately, the same data were catalogued under a study of yellow fever vaccine responses in identical twins. As that second study puts it: The T cell response to vaccination in identical twins was reported by the authors to appear partly convergent and partly personalized. In identical twins, the study followed T cell clones that responded to the vaccine with precision.

This receptor was taken from a woman aged 18 to 35 in good health. The sample taken for sequencing was CD8+ T cells sorted from blood. This chain is built from TRBV21-1 and TRBJ2-1; the DNA was not used to check the table's D call, TRBD2. TRBV21-1 is shown as a pseudogene. The DNA is as follows: TGTGCCAGCAGCATGACTAGCGGGGGTAATTCTTGTGAGCAGTTCTTC. It translates as CASSMTSGGNSCEQFF.